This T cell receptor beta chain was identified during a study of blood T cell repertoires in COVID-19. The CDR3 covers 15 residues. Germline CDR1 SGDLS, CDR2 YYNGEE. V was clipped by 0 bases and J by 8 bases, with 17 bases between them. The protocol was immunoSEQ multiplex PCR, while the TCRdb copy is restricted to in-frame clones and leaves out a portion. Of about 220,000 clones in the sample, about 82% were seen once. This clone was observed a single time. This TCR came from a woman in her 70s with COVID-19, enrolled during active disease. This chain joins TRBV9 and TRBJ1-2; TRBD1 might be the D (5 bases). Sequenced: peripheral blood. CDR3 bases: TGTGCCAGCAGCGTAGCTAGTGAAGGGGCTGGGGGCTACACCTTC. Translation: CASSVASEGAGGYTF.